The T cell receptor beta chain described here comes from a study of T cell responses to AZD1222 COVID-19 vaccine. Clones were sequenced by immunoSEQ multiplex PCR, and TCRdb holds only the in-frame ones, with some missing. The sample lists approximately 100,000 clones; approximately 87% were seen once. Comment on this clone: Antigen specificity is unknown.

The study, taken as a whole, reports: Spike was spanned by vaccine-associated CD4 TCRs, which were dominant at 160-218 and 743-854. White British people made up most donors, females outnumbered males, and clonal diversity was possibly underestimated. In the spike-specific TCR repertoire, nearly half reportedly target unmutated variant regions. Without day 14 samples, only post-peak T cell repertoires were studied.

The V end lost 4 bases, the J end lost 6 bases, and 12 bases lay between the germline ends. The CDR3 runs to 13 residues. Sequencing used peripheral blood, obtained on day 0 of AZD1222 vaccination. This chain joins TRBV23-1 and TRBJ1-2; TRBD1 is a possible D gene (6 bases). TRBV23-1 is an open reading frame, and its role is uncertain. This TCR was sampled from an adult in good health. As DNA, the CDR3 is TGCGCCAGCAGTCTTTGTGCAGGGGATGGCTACACCTTC. It codes for CASSLCAGDGYTF.